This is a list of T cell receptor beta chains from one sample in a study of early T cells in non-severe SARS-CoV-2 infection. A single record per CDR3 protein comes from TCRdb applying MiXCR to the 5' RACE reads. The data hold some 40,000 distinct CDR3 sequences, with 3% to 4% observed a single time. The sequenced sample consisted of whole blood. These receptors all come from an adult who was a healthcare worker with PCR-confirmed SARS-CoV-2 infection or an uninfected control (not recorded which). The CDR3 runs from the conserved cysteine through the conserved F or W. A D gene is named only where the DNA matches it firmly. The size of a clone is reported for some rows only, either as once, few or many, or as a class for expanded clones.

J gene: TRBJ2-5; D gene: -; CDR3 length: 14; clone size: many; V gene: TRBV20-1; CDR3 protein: CSALERGISETQYF; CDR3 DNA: TGCAGTGCTCTAGAAAGAGGAATCTCGGAGACCCAGTACTTC
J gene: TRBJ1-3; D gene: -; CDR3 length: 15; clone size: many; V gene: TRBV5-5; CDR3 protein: CASSFNRVSGNTIYF; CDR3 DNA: TGTGCCAGCAGCTTTAACAGGGTCTCTGGAAACACCATATATTTT
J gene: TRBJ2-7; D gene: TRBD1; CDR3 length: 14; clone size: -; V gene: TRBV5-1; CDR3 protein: CASELGQGAYEQYF; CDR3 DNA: TGCGCCAGCGAGCTGGGACAGGGGGCCTACGAGCAGTACTTC
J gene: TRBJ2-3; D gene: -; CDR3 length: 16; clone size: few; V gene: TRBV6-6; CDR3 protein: CASSYWGLGPTDTQYF; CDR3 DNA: TGTGCCAGCAGTTACTGGGGGCTGGGGCCCACAGATACGCAGTATTTT
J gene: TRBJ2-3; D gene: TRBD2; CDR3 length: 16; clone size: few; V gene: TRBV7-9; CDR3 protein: CASSILAGGSTDTQYF; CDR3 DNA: TGTGCCAGCAGCATCCTAGCGGGAGGGAGCACAGATACGCAGTATTTT
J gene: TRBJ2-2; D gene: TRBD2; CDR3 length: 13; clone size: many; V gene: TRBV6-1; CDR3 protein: CATTSGETGELFF; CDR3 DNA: TGTGCCACGACTAGCGGGGAGACCGGGGAGCTGTTTTTT
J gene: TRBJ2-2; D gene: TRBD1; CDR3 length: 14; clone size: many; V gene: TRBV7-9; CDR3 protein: CASEQGAVTGELFF; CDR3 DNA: TGTGCCAGCGAACAGGGGGCTGTCACCGGGGAGCTGTTTTTT
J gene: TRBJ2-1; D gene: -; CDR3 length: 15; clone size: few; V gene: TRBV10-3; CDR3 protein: CAISERGGGFDEQFF; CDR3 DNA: TGTGCCATCAGTGAGCGAGGGGGAGGGTTTGATGAGCAGTTCTTC
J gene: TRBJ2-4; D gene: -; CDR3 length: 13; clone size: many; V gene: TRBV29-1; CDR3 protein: CSVEVGRDGIQYF; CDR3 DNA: TGCAGCGTTGAGGTTGGCAGGGACGGCATTCAGTACTTC
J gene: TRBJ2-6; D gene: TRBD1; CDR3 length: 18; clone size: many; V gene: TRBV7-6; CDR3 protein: CASSLARDRGSGANVLTF; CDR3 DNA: TGTGCCAGCAGCTTAGCGAGGGACAGGGGGTCTGGGGCCAACGTCCTGACTTTC
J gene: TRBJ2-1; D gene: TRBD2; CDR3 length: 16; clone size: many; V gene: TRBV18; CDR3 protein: CASSPGGTSRGNEQFF; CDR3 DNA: TGTGCCAGCTCACCGGGCGGGACTAGCAGAGGGAATGAGCAGTTCTTC
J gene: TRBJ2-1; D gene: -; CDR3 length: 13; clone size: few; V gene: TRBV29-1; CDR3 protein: CSVARGSANEQFF; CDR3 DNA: TGCAGCGTTGCGAGAGGTTCGGCAAATGAGCAGTTCTTC
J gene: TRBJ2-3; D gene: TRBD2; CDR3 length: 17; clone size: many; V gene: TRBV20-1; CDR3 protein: CSARDASAGGLSDTQYF; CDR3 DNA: TGCAGTGCTAGAGATGCGTCGGCGGGAGGGCTTTCAGATACGCAGTATTTT
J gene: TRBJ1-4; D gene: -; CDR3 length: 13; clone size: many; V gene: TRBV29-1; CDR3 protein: CSVDGQGGEKLFF; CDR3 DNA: TGCAGCGTTGATGGTCAGGGAGGTGAAAAACTGTTTTTT
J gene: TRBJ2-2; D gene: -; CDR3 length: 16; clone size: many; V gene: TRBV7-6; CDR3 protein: CASSLEFGTATGELFF; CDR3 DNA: TGTGCCAGCAGCTTAGAATTCGGGACCGCCACCGGGGAGCTGTTTTTT
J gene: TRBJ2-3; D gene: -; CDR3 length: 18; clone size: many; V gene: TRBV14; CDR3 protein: CASSQDKWPGFFTDTQYF; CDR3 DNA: TGTGCCAGCAGCCAAGATAAGTGGCCGGGTTTCTTCACAGATACGCAGTATTTT
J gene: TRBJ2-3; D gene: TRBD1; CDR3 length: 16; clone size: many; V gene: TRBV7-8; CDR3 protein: CASSRRTGIGTDTQYF; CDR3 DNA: TGTGCCAGCAGCAGAAGGACAGGGATTGGCACAGATACGCAGTATTTT
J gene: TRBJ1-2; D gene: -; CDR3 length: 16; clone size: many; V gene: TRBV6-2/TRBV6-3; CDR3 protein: CASSHLSSTANYGYTF; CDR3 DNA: TGTGCCAGCAGTCATCTTTCCTCGACAGCCAACTATGGCTACACCTTC
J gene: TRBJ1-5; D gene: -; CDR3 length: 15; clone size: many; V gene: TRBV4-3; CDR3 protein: CASSQEFNSNQPQHF; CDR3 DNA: TGCGCCAGCAGCCAAGAATTCAACAGCAATCAGCCCCAGCATTTT
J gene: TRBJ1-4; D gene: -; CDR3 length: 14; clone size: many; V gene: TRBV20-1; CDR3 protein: CSAIPAANNEKLFF; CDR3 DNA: TGCAGTGCTATCCCGGCAGCAAATAATGAAAAACTGTTTTTT
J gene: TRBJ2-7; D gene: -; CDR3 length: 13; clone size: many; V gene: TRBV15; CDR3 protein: CATSRDYGDEQYF; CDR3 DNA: TGTGCCACCAGCAGAGATTATGGCGACGAGCAGTACTTC
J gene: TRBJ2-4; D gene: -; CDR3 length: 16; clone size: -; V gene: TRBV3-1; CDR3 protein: CASSPSDGGTKNIQYF; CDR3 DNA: TGTGCCAGCAGCCCCTCCGATGGGGGCACCAAAAACATTCAGTACTTC
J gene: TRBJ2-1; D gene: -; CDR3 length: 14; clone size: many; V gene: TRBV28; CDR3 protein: CASSSREWYNEQFF; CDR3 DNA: TGTGCCAGCAGTTCTCGGGAGTGGTACAATGAGCAGTTCTTC
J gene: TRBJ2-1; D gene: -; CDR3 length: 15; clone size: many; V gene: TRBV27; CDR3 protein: CASRDLTTVYNEQFF; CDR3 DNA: TGTGCCAGCAGGGACCTTACTACCGTCTACAATGAGCAGTTCTTC
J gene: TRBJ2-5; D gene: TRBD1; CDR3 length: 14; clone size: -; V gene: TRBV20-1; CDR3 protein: CSALPQGAQETQYF; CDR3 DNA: TGCAGTGCTTTACCGCAGGGGGCACAAGAGACCCAGTACTTC
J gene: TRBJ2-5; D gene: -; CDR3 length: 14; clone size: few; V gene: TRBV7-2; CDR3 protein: CASSSMDSQETQYF; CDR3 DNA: TGTGCCAGCAGCTCAATGGACAGTCAAGAGACCCAGTACTTC
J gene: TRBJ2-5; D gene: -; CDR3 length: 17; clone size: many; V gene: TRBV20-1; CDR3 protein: CSARDGGPESGVKTQYF; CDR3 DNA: TGCAGTGCTAGAGATGGGGGCCCCGAATCGGGTGTAAAGACCCAGTACTTC
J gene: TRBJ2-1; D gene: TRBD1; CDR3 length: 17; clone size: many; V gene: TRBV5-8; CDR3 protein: CASSLNFRGSSYNEQFF; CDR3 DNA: TGTGCCAGCAGCTTAAACTTCAGGGGGAGCTCCTACAATGAGCAGTTCTTC
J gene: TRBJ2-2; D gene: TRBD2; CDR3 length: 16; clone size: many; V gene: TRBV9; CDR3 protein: CASSSRTSGTTGELFF; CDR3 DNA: TGTGCCAGCAGCTCCCGGACTAGCGGGACGACCGGGGAGCTGTTTTTT
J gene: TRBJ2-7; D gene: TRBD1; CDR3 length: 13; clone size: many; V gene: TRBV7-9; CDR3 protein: CATRQGLTYEQYF; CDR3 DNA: TGTGCCACTCGACAGGGGCTGACCTACGAGCAGTACTTC
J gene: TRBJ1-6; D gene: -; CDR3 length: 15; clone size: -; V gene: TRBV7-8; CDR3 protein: CASSLGTADNSPLHF; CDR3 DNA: TGTGCCAGCAGCTTAGGGACAGCAGATAATTCACCCCTCCACTTT
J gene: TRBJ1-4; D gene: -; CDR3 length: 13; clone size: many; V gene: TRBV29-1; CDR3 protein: CSAKEGHGEKLFF; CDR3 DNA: TGCAGCGCCAAGGAGGGGCACGGTGAAAAACTGTTTTTT
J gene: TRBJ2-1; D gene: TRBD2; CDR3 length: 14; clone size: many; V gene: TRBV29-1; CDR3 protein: CSVESLAGINEQFF; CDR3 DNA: TGCAGCGTTGAATCTCTAGCGGGAATCAATGAGCAGTTCTTC
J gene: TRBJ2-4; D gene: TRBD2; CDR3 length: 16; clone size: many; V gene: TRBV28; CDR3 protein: CASSLWSSGISYIQYF; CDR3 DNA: TGTGCCAGCAGTTTATGGTCTAGCGGGATTTCATACATTCAGTACTTC
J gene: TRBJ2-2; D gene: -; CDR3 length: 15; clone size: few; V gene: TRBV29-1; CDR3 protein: CSVVYGSLNTGELFF; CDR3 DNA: TGCAGCGTTGTCTACGGGAGTTTGAACACCGGGGAGCTGTTTTTT
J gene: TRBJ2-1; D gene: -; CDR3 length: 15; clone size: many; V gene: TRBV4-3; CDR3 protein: CASSQDAGIYNEQFF; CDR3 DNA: TGCGCCAGCAGCCAAGATGCGGGAATTTACAATGAGCAGTTCTTC
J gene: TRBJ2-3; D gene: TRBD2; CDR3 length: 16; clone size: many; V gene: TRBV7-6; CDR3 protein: CASSSFEAGVRDTQYF; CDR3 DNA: TGTGCCAGCAGCTCCTTCGAGGCGGGAGTGAGAGATACGCAGTATTTT
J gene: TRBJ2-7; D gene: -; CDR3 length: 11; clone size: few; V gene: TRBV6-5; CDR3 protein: CASTDSYEQYF; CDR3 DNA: TGTGCCAGCACCGACTCCTACGAGCAGTACTTC
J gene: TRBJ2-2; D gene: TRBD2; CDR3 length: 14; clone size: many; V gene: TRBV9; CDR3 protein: CASSPSGSAGELFF; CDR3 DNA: TGTGCCAGCAGTCCTAGCGGGAGTGCCGGGGAGCTGTTTTTT
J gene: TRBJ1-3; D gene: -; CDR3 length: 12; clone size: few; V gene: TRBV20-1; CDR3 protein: CSASSSGNTIYF; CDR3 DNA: TGCAGTGCTTCGTCCTCTGGAAACACCATATATTTT
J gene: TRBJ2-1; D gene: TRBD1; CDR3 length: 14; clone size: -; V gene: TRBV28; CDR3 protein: CASSLRDRVGEQFF; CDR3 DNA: TGTGCCAGCAGTTTAAGGGACAGGGTTGGTGAGCAGTTCTTC
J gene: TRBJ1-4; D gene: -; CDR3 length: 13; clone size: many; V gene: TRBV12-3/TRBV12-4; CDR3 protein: CASSLGTNEKLFF; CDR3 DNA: TGTGCCAGCAGTCTAGGGACTAATGAAAAACTGTTTTTT
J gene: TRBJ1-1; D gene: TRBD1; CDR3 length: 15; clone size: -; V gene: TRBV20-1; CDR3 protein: CSAGPQGARNTEAFF; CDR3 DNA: TGCAGTGCTGGACCTCAGGGGGCTCGGAACACTGAAGCTTTCTTT
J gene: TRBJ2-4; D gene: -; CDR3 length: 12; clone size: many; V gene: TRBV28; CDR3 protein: CASSLEANIQYF; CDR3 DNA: TGTGCCAGCAGTTTGGAGGCAAACATTCAGTACTTC
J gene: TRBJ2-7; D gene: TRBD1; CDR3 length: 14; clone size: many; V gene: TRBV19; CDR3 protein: CASSPRTGSYEQYF; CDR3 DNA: TGTGCCAGTAGCCCTAGGACAGGTTCGTACGAGCAGTACTTC
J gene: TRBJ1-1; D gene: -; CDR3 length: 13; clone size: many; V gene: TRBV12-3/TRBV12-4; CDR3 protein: CASSLTSGTEAFF; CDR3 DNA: TGTGCCAGCAGTTTAACCTCGGGGACTGAAGCTTTCTTT
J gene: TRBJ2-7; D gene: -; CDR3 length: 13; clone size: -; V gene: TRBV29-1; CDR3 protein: CSVEDSSSFEQYF; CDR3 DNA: TGCAGCGTTGAAGACTCCAGTTCTTTCGAGCAGTACTTC
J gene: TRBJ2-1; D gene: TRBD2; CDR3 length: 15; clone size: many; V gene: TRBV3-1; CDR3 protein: CASSDGLAGGHEQFF; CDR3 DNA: TGTGCCAGCAGCGACGGACTAGCGGGAGGGCATGAGCAGTTCTTC
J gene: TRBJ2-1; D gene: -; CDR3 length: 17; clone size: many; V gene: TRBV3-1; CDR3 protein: CASSQAPATFSYNEQFF; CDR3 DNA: TGTGCCAGCAGCCAAGCTCCGGCCACCTTCTCCTACAATGAGCAGTTCTTC
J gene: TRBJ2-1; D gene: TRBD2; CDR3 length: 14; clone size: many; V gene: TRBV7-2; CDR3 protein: CASGRREWVNEQFF; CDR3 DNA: TGTGCCAGCGGAAGGCGGGAGTGGGTGAATGAGCAGTTCTTC
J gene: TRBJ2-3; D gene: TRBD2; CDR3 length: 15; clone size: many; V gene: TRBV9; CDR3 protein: CASSTSGRATDTQYF; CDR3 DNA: TGTGCCAGCAGTACTAGCGGGAGGGCCACAGATACGCAGTATTTT
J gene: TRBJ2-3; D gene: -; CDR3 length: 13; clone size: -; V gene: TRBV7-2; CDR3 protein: CASRVGSTDTQYF; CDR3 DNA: TGTGCCAGCAGAGTCGGGTCCACAGATACGCAGTATTTT
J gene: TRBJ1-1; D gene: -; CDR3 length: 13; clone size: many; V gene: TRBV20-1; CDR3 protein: CSAGGPGGTEAFF; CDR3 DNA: TGCAGTGCCGGAGGGCCGGGCGGCACTGAAGCTTTCTTT
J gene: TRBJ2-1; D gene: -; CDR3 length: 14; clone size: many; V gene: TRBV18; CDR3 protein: CASSPGIPDALWFF; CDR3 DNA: TGTGCCAGCTCACCCGGGATTCCGGACGCTCTTTGGTTCTTC
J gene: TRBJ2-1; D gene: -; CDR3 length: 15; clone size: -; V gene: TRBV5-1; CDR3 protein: CASSLLAGKNNEQFF; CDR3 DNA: TGCGCCAGCAGCTTGTTGGCAGGGAAGAACAATGAGCAGTTCTTC
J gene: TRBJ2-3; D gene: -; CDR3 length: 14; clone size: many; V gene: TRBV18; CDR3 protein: CASSHIGTTDTQYF; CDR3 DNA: TGTGCCAGCTCACACATAGGGACCACAGATACGCAGTATTTT
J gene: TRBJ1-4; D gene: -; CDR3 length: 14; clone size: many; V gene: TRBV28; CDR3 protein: CASSLTGLREKLFF; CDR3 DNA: TGTGCCAGCAGCCTCACAGGGCTCCGTGAAAAACTGTTTTTT
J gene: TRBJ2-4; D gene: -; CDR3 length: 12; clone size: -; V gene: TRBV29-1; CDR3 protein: CSVGQGGNIQYF; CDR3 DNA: TGCAGCGTTGGGCAGGGGGGGAACATTCAGTACTTC
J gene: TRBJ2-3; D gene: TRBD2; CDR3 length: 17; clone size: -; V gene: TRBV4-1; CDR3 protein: CASSQDSTSGRTDTQYF; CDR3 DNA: TGCGCCAGCAGCCAAGATAGCACTAGCGGCCGCACAGATACGCAGTATTTT
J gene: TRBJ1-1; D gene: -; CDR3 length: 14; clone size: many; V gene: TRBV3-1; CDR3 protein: CASSQGARGPEAFF; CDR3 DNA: TGTGCCAGCAGCCAAGGCGCTCGGGGGCCTGAAGCTTTCTTT